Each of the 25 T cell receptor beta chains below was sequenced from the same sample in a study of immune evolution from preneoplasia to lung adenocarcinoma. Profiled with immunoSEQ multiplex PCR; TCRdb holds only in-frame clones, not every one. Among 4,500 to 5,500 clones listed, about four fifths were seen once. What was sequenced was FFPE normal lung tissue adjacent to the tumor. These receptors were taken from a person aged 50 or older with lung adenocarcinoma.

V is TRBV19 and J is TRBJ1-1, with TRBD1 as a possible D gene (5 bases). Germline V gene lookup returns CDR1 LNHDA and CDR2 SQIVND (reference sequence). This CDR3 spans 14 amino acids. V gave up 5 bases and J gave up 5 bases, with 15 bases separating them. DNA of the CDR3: TGTGCCAGTAGTCTCGGGACTGGAAGGACTGAAGCTTTCTTT. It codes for CASSLGTGRTEAFF.

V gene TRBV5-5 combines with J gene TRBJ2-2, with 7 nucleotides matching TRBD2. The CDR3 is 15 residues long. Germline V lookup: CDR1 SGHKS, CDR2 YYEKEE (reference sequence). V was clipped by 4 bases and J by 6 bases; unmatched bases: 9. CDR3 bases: TGTGCCAGCAGCCACCCGGAGGGGAGGGCCGGGGAGCTGTTTTTT. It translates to CASSHPEGRAGELFF.

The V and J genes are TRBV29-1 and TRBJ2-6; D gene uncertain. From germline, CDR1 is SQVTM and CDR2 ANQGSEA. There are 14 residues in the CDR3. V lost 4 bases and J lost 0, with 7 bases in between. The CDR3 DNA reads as TGCAGCGTTGTCGGCAGCTCTGGGGCCAACGTCCTGACTTTC. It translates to CSVVGSSGANVLTF.

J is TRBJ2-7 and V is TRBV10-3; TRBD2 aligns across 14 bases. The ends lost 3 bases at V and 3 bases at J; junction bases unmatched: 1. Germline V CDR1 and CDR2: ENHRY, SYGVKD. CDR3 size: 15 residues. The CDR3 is CAISEGTSGSYEQYF. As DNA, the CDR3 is TGTGCCATCAGTGAAGGGACTAGCGGGAGCTACGAGCAGTACTTC.

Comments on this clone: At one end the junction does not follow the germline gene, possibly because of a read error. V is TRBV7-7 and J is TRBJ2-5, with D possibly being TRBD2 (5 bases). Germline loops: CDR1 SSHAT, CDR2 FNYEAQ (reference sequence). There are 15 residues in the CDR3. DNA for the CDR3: TGTGCTAGCAGCCCAGAGGGTAGCAGTGGAGAGACCCAGTACTTC. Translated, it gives CASSPEGSSGETQYF.

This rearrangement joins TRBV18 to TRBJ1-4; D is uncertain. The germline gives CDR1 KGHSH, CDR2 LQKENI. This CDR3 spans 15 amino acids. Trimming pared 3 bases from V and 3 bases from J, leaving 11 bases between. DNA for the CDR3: TGTGCCAGCTCACCGTCCGGGGATCCTAATGAAAAACTGTTTTTT. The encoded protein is CASSPSGDPNEKLFF.

CDR3 protein: CASSLPGVTDTQYF. The CDR3 bases are TGTGCCAGCAGTCTACCGGGGGTCACAGATACGCAGTATTTT. The rearrangement links TRBV28 to TRBJ2-3; TRBD2 is a possible D gene (6 bases). In germline, CDR1 is MDHEN, CDR2 SYDVKM. Trimming shortened V by 5 bases and J by 2 bases, and 11 bases separated the two germline ends. The CDR3 covers 14 residues. The full variable domain, with the rest looked up from reference TRBV28 and TRBJ2-3, is DVKVTQSSRYLVKRTGEKVFLECVQDMDHENMFWYRQDPGLGLRLIYFSYDVKMKEKGDIPEGYSVSREKKERFSLILESASTNQTSMYLCASSLPGVTDTQYFGPGTRLTVL.

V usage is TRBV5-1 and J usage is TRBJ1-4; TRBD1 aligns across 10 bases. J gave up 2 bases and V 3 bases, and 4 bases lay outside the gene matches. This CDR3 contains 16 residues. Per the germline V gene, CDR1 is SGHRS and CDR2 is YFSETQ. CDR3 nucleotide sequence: TGCGCCAGCAGCTCCGGGACAGGGGTTACTAATGAAAAACTGTTTTTT. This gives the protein CASSSGTGVTNEKLFF.

CDR3 amino acids: CASSPSRETQYF. CDR3 DNA: TGTGCCAGCAGCCCATCGAGGGAGACCCAGTACTTC. This chain joins TRBV11-2 and TRBJ2-5; D gene uncertain. The germline V gene has CDR1 SGHAT and CDR2 FQNNGV. Trimming shortened V by 5 bases and J by 5 bases, and 9 bases separated the two germline ends. The CDR3 runs to 12 residues.

The CDR3 is CASSLDAGGFFNEQFF. DNA of the CDR3: TGTGCCAGCAGCTTGGATGCGGGAGGATTTTTCAATGAGCAGTTCTTC. This chain uses TRBV5-6 with TRBJ2-1, with 8 bases fitting TRBD2. The junction had 8 bases not matched to a gene; V was cut back by 0 bases and J by 6 bases. The CDR3 has 16 residues. The germline V gene has CDR1 SGHDT and CDR2 YYEEEE.

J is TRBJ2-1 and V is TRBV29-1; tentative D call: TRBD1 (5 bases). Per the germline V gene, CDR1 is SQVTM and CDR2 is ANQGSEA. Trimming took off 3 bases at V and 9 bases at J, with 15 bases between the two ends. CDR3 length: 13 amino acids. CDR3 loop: CSVDLREESEQFF. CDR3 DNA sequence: TGCAGCGTTGACCTCAGGGAAGAGAGTGAGCAGTTCTTC.

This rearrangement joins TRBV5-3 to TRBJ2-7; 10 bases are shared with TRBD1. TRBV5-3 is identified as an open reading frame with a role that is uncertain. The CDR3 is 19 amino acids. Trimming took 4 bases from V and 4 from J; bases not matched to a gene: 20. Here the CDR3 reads CARSHSRDRGPWADYEQYF. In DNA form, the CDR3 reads TGTGCCAGAAGCCATTCCCGGGACAGGGGACCTTGGGCTGATTACGAGCAGTACTTC.

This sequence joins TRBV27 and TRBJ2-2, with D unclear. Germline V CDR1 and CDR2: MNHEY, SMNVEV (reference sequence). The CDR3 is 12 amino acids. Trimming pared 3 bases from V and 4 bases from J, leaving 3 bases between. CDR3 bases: TGTGCCAGCAGTTTTCGCACCGGGGAGCTGTTTTTT. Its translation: CASSFRTGELFF.

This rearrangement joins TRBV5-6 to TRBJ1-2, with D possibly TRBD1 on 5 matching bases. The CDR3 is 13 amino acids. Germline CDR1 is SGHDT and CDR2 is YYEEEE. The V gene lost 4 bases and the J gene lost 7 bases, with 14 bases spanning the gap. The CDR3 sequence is CASSPVTGAGYTF. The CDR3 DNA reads TGTGCCAGCAGCCCTGTCACAGGCGCTGGCTACACCTTC.

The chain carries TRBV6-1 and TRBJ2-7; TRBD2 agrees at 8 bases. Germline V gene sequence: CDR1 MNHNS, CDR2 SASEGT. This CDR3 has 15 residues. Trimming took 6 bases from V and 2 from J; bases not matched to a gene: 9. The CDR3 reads CASRTSGSPPYEQYF. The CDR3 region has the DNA TGTGCCAGCAGAACCAGCGGGAGTCCCCCCTACGAGCAGTACTTC.

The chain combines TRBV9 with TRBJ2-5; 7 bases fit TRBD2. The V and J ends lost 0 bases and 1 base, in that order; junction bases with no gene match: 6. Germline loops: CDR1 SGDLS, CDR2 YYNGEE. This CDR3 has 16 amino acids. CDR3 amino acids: CASSVGNGGGQETQYF. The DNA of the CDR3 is TGTGCCAGCAGCGTAGGAAACGGCGGGGGCCAAGAGACCCAGTACTTC.

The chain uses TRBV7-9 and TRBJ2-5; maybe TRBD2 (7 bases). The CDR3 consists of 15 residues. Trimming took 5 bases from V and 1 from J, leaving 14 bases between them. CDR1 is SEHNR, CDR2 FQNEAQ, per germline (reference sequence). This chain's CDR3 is CASSLGGGFQETQYF. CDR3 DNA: TGTGCCAGCAGCCTTGGGGGGGGCTTCCAAGAGACCCAGTACTTC.

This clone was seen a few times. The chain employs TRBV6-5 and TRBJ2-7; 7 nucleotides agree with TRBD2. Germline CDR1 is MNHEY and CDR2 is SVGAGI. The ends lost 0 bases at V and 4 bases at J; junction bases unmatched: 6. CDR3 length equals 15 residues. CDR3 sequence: CASSYSKSSGYEQYF. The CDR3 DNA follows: TGTGCCAGCAGTTACTCGAAGTCTAGCGGATACGAGCAGTACTTC.

Here the CDR3 DNA reads TGTGCCAGCAGCCCGGACTGGGGGAAAGAGACCCAGTACTTC. Its protein product is CASSPDWGKETQYF. The chain uses TRBV2 and TRBJ2-5, with D perhaps being TRBD1 or TRBD2 (5 bases each). V was clipped by 6 bases and J by 3 bases, with 14 bases between them. The CDR3 runs 14 residues. Germline V lookup: CDR1 SNHLY, CDR2 FYNNEI.

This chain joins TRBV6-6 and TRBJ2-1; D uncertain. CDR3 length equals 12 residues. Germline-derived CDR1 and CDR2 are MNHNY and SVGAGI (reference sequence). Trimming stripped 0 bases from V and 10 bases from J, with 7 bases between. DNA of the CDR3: TGTGCCAGCAGTTACTCGTTTGGAGAGCAGTTCTTC. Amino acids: CASSYSFGEQFF.

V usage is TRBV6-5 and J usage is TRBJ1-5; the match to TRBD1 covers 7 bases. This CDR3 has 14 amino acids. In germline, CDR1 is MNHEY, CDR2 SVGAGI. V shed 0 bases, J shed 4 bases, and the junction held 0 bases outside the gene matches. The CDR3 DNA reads TGTGCCAGCAGTTACTCGGACAGGAATCAGCCCCAGCATTTT. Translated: CASSYSDRNQPQHF.

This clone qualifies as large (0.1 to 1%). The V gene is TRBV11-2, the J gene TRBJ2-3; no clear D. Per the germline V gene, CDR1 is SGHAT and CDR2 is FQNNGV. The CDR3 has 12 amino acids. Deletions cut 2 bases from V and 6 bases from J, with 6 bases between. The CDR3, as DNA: TGTGCCAGCAGCTTAAATATGGATACGCAGTATTTT. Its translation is CASSLNMDTQYF.

This CDR3 is CASSLGRGSSTDTQYF. The CDR3 DNA follows: TGTGCCAGCAGCTTAGGCCGGGGGAGTAGCACAGATACGCAGTATTTT. The V gene is TRBV13, the J gene TRBJ2-3; a weak D match, TRBD2 (6 bases). The CDR3 extends over 16 amino acids. Germline CDR1 is PRHDT and CDR2 is FYEKMQ (reference sequence). V was pared by 0 bases and J by 0 bases, with 10 bases between.

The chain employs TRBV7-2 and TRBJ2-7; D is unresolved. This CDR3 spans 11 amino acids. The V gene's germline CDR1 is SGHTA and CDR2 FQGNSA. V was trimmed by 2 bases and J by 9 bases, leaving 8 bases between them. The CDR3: CASSLSGGQYF. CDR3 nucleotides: TGTGCCAGCAGCTTATCAGGCGGGCAGTACTTC.

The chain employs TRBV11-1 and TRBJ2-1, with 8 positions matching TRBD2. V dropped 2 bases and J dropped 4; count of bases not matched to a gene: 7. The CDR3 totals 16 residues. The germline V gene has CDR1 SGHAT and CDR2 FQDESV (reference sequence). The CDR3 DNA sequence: TGTGCCAGCAGCTTACCCCAGTCTAGCGGGTACAATGAGCAGTTCTTC. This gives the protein CASSLPQSSGYNEQFF.